This T cell receptor beta chain stems from a study of low-dose radiotherapy and immunotherapy resistance in tumors. This CDR3 comprises 13 residues. The germline V and J ends were trimmed by 0 bases and 2 bases, with 8 bases remaining between them. Germline V gene data show CDR1 as GTSNPN and CDR2 as SVGIG (reference sequence). This clonotype was recorded once. TRAV- and TRBV-specific primers primed first-strand cDNA, covering alpha and beta chains. A constant-region primer paired with the V-primer adapter amplified TCRs over approximately 20 PCR cycles. Each CDR3 protein is one row after TCRdb ran MiXCR on the reads. There are roughly 17,000 distinct CDR3 sequences in the sample; 70% occur only once, and under 6.5% lies in the top ten.

V and J are TRBV30 and TRBJ2-7; no firm D call. This TCR was sampled from a human donor with advanced metastatic prostate, ovarian, gallbladder or colorectal cancer (not recorded which). This table probably holds off-target reads from a library built for another chain. The CDR3 bases are TGTGCCTGGAGTGTAGGCAGCACCTACGAGCAGTACTTC. Amino acid sequence: CAWSVGSTYEQYF. Filled out from reference TRBV30 and TRBJ2-7, the complete variable domain reads SQTIHQWPATLVQPVGSPLSLECTVEGTSNPNLYWYRQAAGRGLQLLFYSVGIGQISSEVPQNLSASRPQDRQFILSSKKLLLSDSGFYLCAWSVGSTYEQYFGPGTRLTVT.